One and the same sample provided the 14 T cell receptor beta chains below, sequenced in a study of CD8 T cells in Susac syndrome. Reverse transcription of about 0.5 to 1 ug RNA was carried out with random hexamers. TCRdb re-called the immunoSEQ multiplex PCR reads through MiXCR, storing one row per CDR3 protein. The table has about 200,000 distinct CDR3 sequences, over 85% seen once. Sequenced material: CD4+ T cells from PBMCs. The receptors originated from a human donor in good health.

The chain joins TRBV19 to TRBJ1-6; a weak D match, TRBD1 (5 bases). Trimming left V 7 bases short and J 10 bases short, with 20 bases between. CDR3 length: 15 amino acids. The germline V gene has CDR1 LNHDA and CDR2 SQIVND (reference sequence). CDR3 amino acids: CASKPTEGVSSPLHF. In DNA, the CDR3 is TGTGCCAGTAAGCCCACCGAAGGGGTCAGCTCACCCCTCCACTTT.

V and J are TRBV27 and TRBJ1-2, with D perhaps TRBD1 (5 bases). This CDR3 spans 14 amino acids. The V and J ends lost 2 bases and 2 bases respectively, with 9 bases between them. CDR1 and CDR2 (germline): MNHEY, SMNVEV (reference sequence). The CDR3 spells CASSLGPGNYGYTF. The CDR3 DNA follows: TGTGCCAGCAGTTTAGGCCCAGGGAACTATGGCTACACCTTC.

The chain recombines TRBV6-1 with TRBJ2-7; tentatively, D is TRBD1 (5 bases). This CDR3 region has 15 residues. V was clipped by 6 bases and J by 0 bases, with 15 bases between them. In germline, CDR1 is MNHNS, CDR2 SASEGT. The CDR3 reads CASRPKTESSYEQYV. CDR3 DNA: TGTGCCAGCAGACCGAAGACAGAGAGCTCCTACGAGCAGTACGTC.

The V and J genes are TRBV7-2 and TRBJ1-5; possible D gene TRBD1, 5 bases. CDR3 length: 14 residues. V lost 4 bases to trimming and J lost 6 bases, with 13 bases between them. Germline V gene lookup returns CDR1 SGHTA and CDR2 FQGNSA. In DNA form, the CDR3 reads TGTGCCAGCAGCTCTCAGGGTCCACGTCAGCCCCAGCATTTT. Protein sequence: CASSSQGPRQPQHF.

The chain couples TRBV28 to TRBJ1-2; TRBD1 might be the D (6 bases). CDR3 size: 15 residues. V was clipped by 6 bases and J by 7 bases, with 21 bases between them. Germline V gene lookup returns CDR1 MDHEN and CDR2 SYDVKM. CDR3 amino acids: CASSLNWVGHLGYTF. CDR3 nucleotides: TGTGCCAGCAGCCTAAACTGGGTGGGACACCTTGGCTACACCTTC.

The CDR3 protein is CASSPTGYRGYTF. The CDR3 DNA sequence: TGTGCCAGCAGTCCGACAGGGTATCGTGGCTACACCTTC. The rearrangement links TRBV12-3 or TRBV12-4 to TRBJ1-2; TRBD1 matches at 7 bases. This CDR3 region has 13 residues. The V gene end was trimmed by 5 bases and the J gene end by 7 bases; junction bases not matched to a gene: 7.

This chain uses TRBV28 with TRBJ2-5; D is possibly TRBD1 or TRBD2 (6 bases each). Per germline, CDR1 MDHEN and CDR2 SYDVKM. The CDR3 contains 14 residues. V was shortened by 6 bases and J by 2 bases, with 13 bases between the two germline ends. The CDR3 nucleotides read TGTGCCAGCAGAGGGGGAGGCAGTCAAGAGACCCAGTACTTC. Translating gives CASRGGGSQETQYF.

The chain carries TRBV11-3 and TRBJ2-2; D ambiguous. V shed 3 bases and J shed 4 bases, with 6 bases lying between them. This CDR3 spans 13 amino acids. Germline lookup yields CDR1 SGHNT and CDR2 YENEEA. The CDR3 loop is CASSFELTGELFF. The CDR3 bases are TGTGCCAGCAGCTTCGAGCTCACCGGGGAGCTGTTTTTT.

V gene TRBV29-1 combines with J gene TRBJ1-2, with 7 positions matching TRBD1. Trimming removed 6 bases from V and 14 bases from J; junction bases left unmatched: 15. The CDR3 spans 12 residues. The V gene's germline CDR1 is SQVTM and CDR2 ANQGSEA. The CDR3 loop is CSVALTGLIRTF. The CDR3 nucleotides read TGCAGCGTGGCTCTGACAGGGCTTATTCGAACCTTC.

The CDR3 DNA follows: TGTGCCAGCAGTTACCCGTCCGGACCCGACGCCGGGGAGCTGTTTTTT. It translates to CASSYPSGPDAGELFF. The rearrangement uses TRBV6-5 and TRBJ2-2; D not resolved. Between the trimmed V and J ends, which lost 2 bases and 6 bases, there was a span of 16 bases. In germline, CDR1 is MNHEY, CDR2 SVGAGI. The CDR3 extends over 16 amino acids.

This clonotype was recorded once. V and J are TRBV6-5 and TRBJ1-5; 7 bases are a match to TRBD1. Germline loops: CDR1 MNHEY, CDR2 SVGAGI. CDR3 length: 14 residues. Unmatched junction bases numbered 4, after V lost 6 bases and J lost 2 bases. CDR3 in DNA: TGTGCCAGCAGCCGCGACAGGGGCAATCAGCCCCAGCATTTT. This encodes CASSRDRGNQPQHF.

This chain connects TRBV20-1 to TRBJ1-1; D might be TRBD1 (6 bases). CDR1 and CDR2 from the germline V gene are DFQATT and SNEGSKA (reference sequence). The V gene lost 8 bases and the J gene lost 2 bases, with 18 bases spanning the gap. This CDR3 contains 14 residues. The CDR3 sequence is CSSRGGITNTEAFF. In DNA form, the CDR3 reads TGCAGTTCGAGAGGGGGGATTACTAACACTGAAGCTTTCTTT.

This chain uses TRBV7-2 with TRBJ2-1, with D maybe TRBD1 (5 bases). The length of the CDR3 is 16 residues. Germline V CDR1 and CDR2: SGHTA, FQGNSA. V was cut by 5 bases and J by 0 bases, with 14 bases left in between. CDR3 loop: CASSRTILSSYNEQFF. The CDR3 DNA sequence: TGTGCCAGCAGCCGGACAATCCTCAGCTCCTACAATGAGCAGTTCTTC.

The CDR3 DNA is TGCAGTGCTTACGGACGGATCAGCACAGATACGCAGTATTTT. Translation gives CSAYGRISTDTQYF. V gene TRBV20-1 combines with J gene TRBJ2-3; no definite D call. The V and J ends lost 5 bases and 0 bases respectively, with 12 bases between them. The CDR3 is 14 residues long. Germline V gene sequence: CDR1 DFQATT, CDR2 SNEGSKA (reference sequence).